A single sample is the source of the 20 T cell receptor beta chains below, sequenced in a study of T cell responses to AZD1222 COVID-19 vaccine. TCRdb's table, derived via immunoSEQ multiplex PCR, lists solely in-frame clones and lacks some. The table includes 140,000 to 150,000 clones, around 91% detected once. Sequencing was performed on peripheral blood, taken on day 0 of AZD1222 vaccination. The receptors shown here come from an adult in good health.

The chain has TRBV7-8 and TRBJ2-3; D is unresolved. The V and J ends lost 5 bases and 6 bases respectively, with 6 bases between them. The CDR3 totals 11 residues. Germline values: CDR1 SGHVS, CDR2 FQNEAQ. CDR3 sequence reads: CASSPTDTQYF. The CDR3 coding sequence is TGTGCCAGCAGCCCAACGGATACGCAGTATTTT.

The chain carries TRBV12-5 and TRBJ2-2; D is undetermined. Per germline, CDR1 LGHNT and CDR2 FRNRAP. V was pared by 3 bases and J by 6 bases, with 5 bases between. This CDR3 is 12 amino acids long. The CDR3 spells CASGFGAGELFF. In DNA form, the CDR3 reads TGTGCTAGTGGTTTTGGGGCCGGGGAGCTGTTTTTT. Full variable domain (remainder filled in from reference TRBV12-5 and TRBJ2-2): DARVTQTPRHKVTEMGQEVTMRCQPILGHNTVFWYRQTMMQGLELLAYFRNRAPLDDSGMPKDRFSAEMPDATLATLKIQPSEPRDSAVYFCASGFGAGELFFGEGSRLTVL.

This chain links TRBV19 with TRBJ2-3; tentative D call: TRBD1 (6 bases). Per the germline V gene, CDR1 is LNHDA and CDR2 is SQIVND (reference sequence). There are 15 residues in the CDR3. V was pared by 2 bases and J by 3 bases, with 12 bases between. CDR3 coding DNA: TGTGCCAGTAGTATAACAGGGACGGGAACAGATACGCAGTATTTT. Encoded protein: CASSITGTGTDTQYF.

The chain combines TRBV9 with TRBJ2-3, with D possibly being TRBD2 (6 bases). This CDR3 is 14 amino acids long. CDR1 and CDR2 (germline): SGDLS, YYNGEE. The ends were cut back, 0 bases at V and 11 bases at J, with 16 bases in the middle. The CDR3 DNA sequence: TGTGCCAGCAGCGTAGAGGGGAGAGCCGGGGGGCAGTATTTT. Translating gives CASSVEGRAGGQYF.

The rearrangement links TRBV7-9 to TRBJ2-7; 9 bases fit TRBD1. V lost 3 bases to trimming and J lost 4 bases; unmatched junction nucleotides: 10. The length of the CDR3 is 16 residues. CDR1 and CDR2 (germline): SEHNR, FQNEAQ (reference sequence). The CDR3 region is CASSFRPGQGTYEQYF. The CDR3 bases are TGTGCCAGCAGCTTTCGCCCTGGACAGGGGACTTACGAGCAGTACTTC.

The chain is built from TRBV18 and TRBJ1-4; D unclear. The CDR3 totals 14 residues. The germline V gene encodes CDR1 KGHSH and CDR2 LQKENI. V lost 3 bases and J lost 0, with 5 bases in between. The CDR3 sequence: CASSPSATNEKLFF. DNA of the CDR3: TGTGCCAGCTCACCCTCCGCAACTAATGAAAAACTGTTTTTT.

The genes are TRBV10-1 and TRBJ2-1; either TRBD1 or TRBD2 may supply D (5 bases each). Germline V gene data show CDR1 as WNHNN and CDR2 as SYGVQD (reference sequence). This CDR3 is built from 14 residues. With 7 bases removed from V and 6 bases from J, the gap between germline ends came to 16 bases. CDR3 coding DNA: TGCGCCAGCAAGCCGGTGGGGGTTTGCAATGAGCAGTTCTTC. Its protein is CASKPVGVCNEQFF.

J is TRBJ1-1 and V is TRBV9; D possibly corresponds to TRBD1 (5 bases). Trimming took 8 bases from V and 4 from J, leaving 15 bases between them. The CDR3 totals 13 residues. Germline-derived CDR1 and CDR2 are SGDLS and YYNGEE. The CDR3 is CASAMGGGTEAFF. The DNA of the CDR3 is TGTGCCAGTGCGATGGGTGGGGGCACTGAAGCTTTCTTT.

With regard to this clone: The sample contains more than one DNA sequence encoding this CDR3. The chain employs TRBV5-1 and TRBJ1-1, with TRBD1 as a possible D gene (5 bases). Germline CDR1 SGHRS, CDR2 YFSETQ. CDR3 size: 14 residues. Deletions cut 4 bases from V and 3 bases from J, with 13 bases between. This CDR3 reads CASSPRGGDTEAFF. The CDR3 nucleotides read TGCGCCAGCAGCCCGAGGGGAGGGGACACTGAAGCTTTCTTT.

The chain uses TRBV11-2 and TRBJ1-6; 10 positions agree with TRBD1. V gave up 5 bases and J gave up 7 bases; unmatched junction bases: 5. The CDR3 length is 15 residues. Germline CDR1 reads SGHAT; CDR2 reads FQNNGV. The CDR3 protein is CASSIRTGGNSPLHF. DNA for the CDR3: TGTGCCAGCAGCATCCGGACAGGGGGAAATTCACCCCTCCACTTT.

V and J are TRBV5-1 and TRBJ2-1; TRBD1 aligns across 7 bases. V was pared by 4 bases and J by 10 bases, with 11 bases of the junction left unmatched. Germline V gene data show CDR1 as SGHRS and CDR2 as YFSETQ. The CDR3 consists of 14 residues. Here the CDR3 DNA reads TGCGCCAGCAGCACGACCTACAGGGGCCCAGAGCAGTTCTTC. It codes for CASSTTYRGPEQFF.

The chain has TRBV4-1 and TRBJ1-4, with D tentatively TRBD1 (5 bases). The CDR3 contains 14 residues. Germline V lookup: CDR1 MGHRA, CDR2 YSYEKL. The V end lost 4 bases, the J end lost 8 bases, and 14 bases lay between the germline ends. CDR3 nucleotide sequence: TGCGCCAGCAGCCGGGACGGGGTGTGGGAAAAACTGTTTTTT. The encoded protein is CASSRDGVWEKLFF.

The DNA for the CDR3 is TGTGCCACGGCTATTAGGGTTGGCACAGATACGCAGTATTTT. This encodes CATAIRVGTDTQYF. The chain is built from TRBV10-3 and TRBJ2-3; D remains unclear. Germline V gives CDR1 ENHRY, CDR2 SYGVKD. The ends were cut back, 10 bases at V and 1 base at J, with 15 bases in the middle. This CDR3 comprises 14 residues.

J is TRBJ1-3 and V is TRBV5-1; D is uncertain. CDR1 is SGHRS, CDR2 YFSETQ, per germline. Trimming shortened V by 0 bases and J by 0 bases, and 13 bases separated the two germline ends. The CDR3 has 17 amino acids. This CDR3 is CASSLDLKRSSGNTIYF. In DNA, the CDR3 is TGCGCCAGCAGCTTGGACCTCAAACGGAGCTCTGGAAACACCATATATTTT.

This clone was observed once. The same CDR3 arises from other DNA sequences in this sample as well. This chain joins TRBV5-1 and TRBJ1-2, with a possible D match to TRBD1 (6 bases). V was clipped by 0 bases and J by 2 bases, with 8 bases between them. The CDR3 has 14 residues. Germline CDR1 is SGHRS and CDR2 is YFSETQ. The CDR3 is CASSLGTANYGYTF. In DNA form, the CDR3 reads TGCGCCAGCAGCTTGGGGACAGCGAACTATGGCTACACCTTC.

The rearrangement links TRBV6-9 to TRBJ1-6; 8 bases fit TRBD1. The CDR3 runs to 14 residues. Germline CDR1 reads MNHGY; CDR2 reads SVAAGI. J lost 2 bases, V lost 9 bases, and 3 bases had no gene match. The CDR3 DNA is TGTGCCAGACGACAGGGGCCCTATAATTCACCCCTCCACTTT. It translates to CARRQGPYNSPLHF.

This clone was seen just once. The V gene is TRBV7-2, the J gene TRBJ1-2; D not certain. The CDR3 is 15 residues long. V was pared by 5 bases and J by 7 bases, with 20 bases between. Germline V lookup: CDR1 SGHTA, CDR2 FQGNSA. The CDR3 loop reads CASSAGINLPGGYTF. CDR3 coding DNA: TGTGCCAGCAGCGCCGGGATCAATTTGCCGGGTGGCTACACCTTC.

The rearrangement uses TRBV6-5 and TRBJ1-6; the match to TRBD1 covers 9 bases. Germline loops: CDR1 MNHEY, CDR2 SVGAGI. The trim removed 5 bases at V and 11 bases at J, leaving 10 bases unmatched. The CDR3 loop spans 15 amino acids. This chain's CDR3 is CASSQSRDRVTPLHF. For the CDR3, the DNA is TGTGCCAGCAGTCAGTCCCGGGACAGGGTGACACCCCTCCACTTT.

The chain couples TRBV7-2 to TRBJ2-7, with TRBD1 identical over 7 bases. Germline V lookup: CDR1 SGHTA, CDR2 FQGNSA. V dropped 0 bases and J dropped 5; count of bases not matched to a gene: 4. CDR3 length: 14 amino acids. This CDR3 reads CASSLAGGFDEQYF. The CDR3 region has the DNA TGTGCCAGCAGCTTAGCAGGGGGCTTCGACGAGCAGTACTTC.

The chain links TRBV9 to TRBJ2-2, with 10 bases identical to TRBD2. V trimming: 0 bases; J trimming: 0 bases; junction bases outside the gene matches: 5. This CDR3 region has 18 residues. Germline V gene sequence: CDR1 SGDLS, CDR2 YYNGEE. Here the CDR3 reads CASSVGASGSANTGELFF. The DNA of the CDR3 is TGTGCCAGCAGCGTAGGGGCTAGCGGGAGCGCGAACACCGGGGAGCTGTTTTTT.